The 9 T cell receptor beta chains given below trace back to one sample, sequenced in a study of Ad26.COV2.S vaccination and SARS-CoV-2 variants. Treatment in this sample: roughly 19 received Ad26.COV2.S at low or high dose, single or two shots; about 5 received placebo; per-sample allocation not given. Vaccine and placebo recipients were sampled on day 63 after the first injection. The method was immunoSEQ multiplex PCR; TCRdb's version includes in-frame clones alone and lacks a portion of them. The sample lists around 400,000 clones, around 90% seen once, with approximately 12% in the top ten. The sequences come from peripheral blood, collected in a trial of Ad26.COV2.S vaccine versus placebo. The receptors come from a person between 18 and 65 years old who received the Ad26.COV2.S COVID-19 vaccine or a placebo.

This clone was counted a single time. The chain is built from TRBV12-3 or TRBV12-4 and TRBJ2-1; a possible D gene is TRBD2 (6 bases). The CDR3 runs 13 residues. V dropped 5 bases and J dropped 7 bases, with 12 bases sitting between them. CDR3 coding DNA: TGTGCCAGCAGTGCTCTTAGCGGTAATGAGCAGTTCTTC. As protein: CASSALSGNEQFF.

A word on this clone: The sample contains more than one DNA sequence encoding this CDR3. This chain uses TRBV5-1 with TRBJ1-1; no clear D. The V and J ends lost 1 base and 1 base respectively, with 8 bases between them. Germline assignment: CDR1 SGHRS and CDR2 YFSETQ. This CDR3 has 14 residues. CDR3 region: CASSLNTANTEAFF. For the CDR3, the DNA is TGCGCCAGCAGCTTGAATACAGCGAACACTGAAGCTTTCTTT.

DNA for the CDR3: TGTGCCAGCAGTTGGGACGGTAACAATGAGCAGTTCTTC. Translated: CASSWDGNNEQFF. The genes are TRBV6-2 or TRBV6-3 and TRBJ2-1; D could derive from TRBD1 or TRBD2 (5 bases each). Between the trimmed V and J ends, which lost 4 bases and 5 bases, there was a span of 9 bases. The CDR3 covers 13 residues. Germline loops: CDR1 MNHEY, CDR2 SVGEGT.

A note on this clone: This specimen includes other DNA sequences encoding the same CDR3. The chain links TRBV10-3 to TRBJ1-1; D uncertain. Trimming cost V 1 base and J 4 bases, with 4 bases left between them. Germline V gene data show CDR1 as ENHRY and CDR2 as SYGVKD. The CDR3 consists of 12 residues. CDR3 protein: CAISEYGTEAFF. As DNA, the CDR3 is TGTGCCATCAGTGAGTATGGCACTGAAGCTTTCTTT.

This rearrangement joins TRBV18 to TRBJ2-7; D unclear. The CDR3 contains 11 residues. V lost 6 bases and J lost 5, with 8 bases in between. Per germline, CDR1 KGHSH and CDR2 LQKENI. The DNA of the CDR3 is TGTGCCAGCTCCCTTGGAAACGAGCAGTACTTC. Amino acids: CASSLGNEQYF. The full variable domain, completed using reference TRBV18 and TRBJ2-7, is NAGVMQNPRHLVRRRGQEARLRCSPMKGHSHVYWYRQLPEEGLKFMVYLQKENIIDESGMPKERFSAEFPKEGPSILRIQQVVRGDSAAYFCASSLGNEQYFGPGTRLTVT.

V usage is TRBV10-1 and J usage is TRBJ2-5, with 7 bases identical to TRBD1. The V gene's germline CDR1 is WNHNN and CDR2 SYGVQD (reference sequence). With V trimmed by 5 bases and J by 3 bases, 3 bases remained unmatched. This CDR3 is built from 13 residues. CDR3 protein: CASSNTGEETQYF. The CDR3, as DNA: TGCGCCAGCAGTAACACAGGGGAAGAGACCCAGTACTTC.

The chain uses TRBV7-2 and TRBJ2-2, with 10 bases identical to TRBD2. Trimming at V came to 2 bases and at J to 2 bases, leaving 2 bases not matched to a gene. Germline CDR1 is SGHTA and CDR2 is FQGNSA. CDR3 size: 16 residues. As DNA, the CDR3 is TGTGCCAGCAGCTTAACTAGCGGGACAAACACCGGGGAGCTGTTTTTT. Its translation: CASSLTSGTNTGELFF.

The rearrangement links TRBV10-2 to TRBJ2-2; 14 positions agree with TRBD2. CDR3 size: 15 residues. V lost 11 bases, J lost 4 bases, and 6 bases stayed unmatched. Germline V CDR1 and CDR2: WSHSY, SAAADI. CDR3 sequence (DNA): TGCGCCGGAGGGACTAGCGGGAGTACCACCGGGGAGCTGTTTTTT. Protein: CAGGTSGSTTGELFF.

The chain is built from TRBV5-1 and TRBJ2-7; the match to TRBD2 covers 10 bases. This CDR3 has 15 residues. Germline values: CDR1 SGHRS, CDR2 YFSETQ. After removal of 0 bases from V and 7 bases from J, the junction contained 7 bases not matched to a gene. CDR3 residues: CASSLALAGAAEQYF. DNA for the CDR3: TGCGCCAGCAGCTTGGCCCTAGCGGGAGCGGCTGAGCAGTACTTC.